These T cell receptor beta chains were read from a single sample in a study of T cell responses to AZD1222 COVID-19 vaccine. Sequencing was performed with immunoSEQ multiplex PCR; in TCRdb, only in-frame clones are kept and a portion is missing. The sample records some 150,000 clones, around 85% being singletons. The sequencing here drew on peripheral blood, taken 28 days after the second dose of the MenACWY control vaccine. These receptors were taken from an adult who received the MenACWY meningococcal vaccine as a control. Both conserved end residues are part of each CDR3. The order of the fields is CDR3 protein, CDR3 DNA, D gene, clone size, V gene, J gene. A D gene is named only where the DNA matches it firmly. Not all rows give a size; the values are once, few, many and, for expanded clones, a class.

CASSQVRGYTEAFF	TGTGCCAGCAGCCAAGTACGGGGGTACACTGAAGCTTTCTTT	-	few	TRBV3-1/TRBV3-2	TRBJ1-1
CASSGEVIQYF	TGTGCCAGTAGTGGGGAAGTAATTCAGTACTTC	-	-	TRBV19	TRBJ2-4
CASSLVGGFTDTQYF	TGTGCCAGCAGCTTAGTCGGGGGCTTCACAGATACGCAGTATTTT	-	-	TRBV11-2	TRBJ2-3
CASSETPGLETQYF	TGTGCCAGCAGCGAGACCCCAGGGCTGGAGACCCAGTACTTC	-	-	TRBV9	TRBJ2-5
CASSSGGAGYEQYF	TGTGCCAGCTCCTCGGGAGGGGCGGGCTACGAGCAGTACTTC	TRBD2	-	TRBV2	TRBJ2-7
CASSLIGGGPYYGYTF	TGTGCCAGCAGCTTAATAGGAGGGGGCCCCTACTATGGCTACACCTTC	TRBD1	-	TRBV11-3	TRBJ1-2
CARKLHDYGYTF	TGTGCCCGGAAATTGCACGACTATGGCTACACCTTC	-	-	TRBV21-1	TRBJ1-2
CASSDRQGPSSPLHF	TGTGCCAGCAGTGATCGACAGGGGCCGAGCTCACCCCTCCACTTT	TRBD1	few	TRBV25-1	TRBJ1-6
CASSLDGSQPQHF	TGTGCCAGCAGCTTAGACGGAAGTCAGCCCCAGCATTTT	-	-	TRBV7-9	TRBJ1-5
CASSVRLSGSVNNEQFF	TGTGCCAGCAGCGTTCGGTTGAGCGGGAGTGTCAACAATGAGCAGTTCTTC	TRBD2	-	TRBV9	TRBJ2-1
CAISEGTTNEKLFF	TGTGCCATCAGTGAGGGTACAACTAATGAAAAACTGTTTTTT	-	-	TRBV10-3	TRBJ1-4
CASITGGLLGTEAFF	TGTGCCAGCATCACGGGGGGCCTGTTGGGTACTGAAGCTTTCTTT	-	-	TRBV6-6	TRBJ1-1
CATSEPRGQGAGEQFF	TGTGCCACCAGTGAGCCCAGGGGACAGGGGGCGGGTGAGCAGTTCTTC	TRBD1	-	TRBV24-1	TRBJ2-1
CASSPSGIRAGRSGNTIYF	TGCGCCAGCAGCCCGAGCGGTATCCGGGCAGGTCGCTCTGGAAACACCATATATTTT	-	-	TRBV4-1	TRBJ1-3
CASSPDTGLGNTIYF	TGTGCCAGCAGCCCCGACACCGGTTTGGGAAACACCATATATTTT	-	-	TRBV11-1	TRBJ1-3
CASSEQDRRNQPQHF	TGTGCCAGCAGTGAACAGGATAGACGCAATCAGCCCCAGCATTTT	-	-	TRBV2	TRBJ1-5
CASSENPGGNGYTF	TGTGCCAGCAGTGAAAATCCAGGGGGGAATGGCTACACCTTC	TRBD1	-	TRBV6-1	TRBJ1-2
CASDRSSNQPQHF	TGTGCCAGCGACAGGTCTAGCAATCAGCCCCAGCATTTT	-	few	TRBV2	TRBJ1-5
CASSYEGSRRNSPLHF	TGTGCCAGCAGTTACGAGGGGTCCCGTCGAAATTCACCCCTCCACTTT	-	-	TRBV6-5	TRBJ1-6
CASSTGTVGNTIYF	TGTGCCAGCAGCACCGGGACAGTCGGAAACACCATATATTTT	TRBD1	-	TRBV6-5	TRBJ1-3
CASASRYEQFF	TGTGCCAGTGCCAGTCGGTATGAGCAGTTCTTC	-	few	TRBV12-3/TRBV12-4	TRBJ2-1
CASRKTGFDGYTF	TGTGCCAGTAGGAAAACAGGGTTTGATGGCTACACCTTC	-	once	TRBV19	TRBJ1-2
CASSHRQGRAFF	TGTGCCAGCAGCCATCGACAGGGCCGGGCTTTCTTT	TRBD1	-	TRBV12-3/TRBV12-4	TRBJ1-1
CAISDSAANYGYTF	TGTGCCATCAGTGACTCCGCGGCGAACTATGGCTACACCTTC	-	few	TRBV10-3	TRBJ1-2
CASSQPGQGVFGLVRGTDTQYF	TGCGCCAGCAGCCAACCGGGACAGGGCGTGTTTGGGCTCGTTCGGGGCACAGATACGCAGTATTTT	TRBD1	-	TRBV5-1	TRBJ2-3
CASSQSGAREQYF	TGCGCCAGCAGCCAATCCGGTGCCCGGGAGCAGTACTTC	-	-	TRBV4-1	TRBJ2-7
CSVFPSGQETQYF	TGCAGCGTTTTCCCATCGGGGCAAGAGACCCAGTACTTC	-	-	TRBV29-1	TRBJ2-5
CASSREAGGDEQYF	TGCGCCAGCAGCCGAGAAGCAGGGGGCGACGAGCAGTACTTC	TRBD1	-	TRBV5-1	TRBJ2-7